The T cell receptor beta chain described here comes from a study of cytomegalovirus exposure and HLA in healthy donors. Study context: Among the 398 genotyped donors, less than 85% were placed in the Caucasian-associated ancestry cluster. Study observations and caveats: The only immune exposure information that was available was CMV serostatus.

Primers: 60 Vbeta forward and 13 Jbeta reverse. Profiling relied on immunoSEQ multiplex PCR, and the TCRdb table lists in-frame clones only, not all of them. The sample holds about 130,000 clones, 79% seen once. This CDR3 has 15 amino acids. V lost 5 bases and J lost 0, with 8 bases in between. CDR1 and CDR2 (germline): MRHNA, SNTAGT. Turning to this clone: The antigen remains unidentified.

The sequence was obtained from a man younger than 35 in good health and CMV-seronegative. The gene calls are TRBV6-4 and TRBJ2-6; no clear D. Material: PBMCs. The CDR3 sequence: CASSQHSSGANVLTF. The CDR3 DNA follows: TGTGCCAGCAGTCAACACAGCTCTGGGGCCAACGTCCTGACTTTC.